The T cell receptor (beta chain) under discussion was sequenced for a study of PD-L1 blockade in urothelial cancer. Turning to the study itself: Prior exposure to chemotherapy in patients amounted to 0 to 3 regimens received. Reported median T cell count for blood samples was some 140,000. Analyses were performed on blood at 3 weeks after treatment start (the second dose) and at 6 weeks. Study-level results: Tumor-associated blood clones were expanded more by durable-benefit patients at 3 weeks.

Germline V lookup: CDR1 ENHRY, CDR2 SYGVKD. With 4 bases removed from V and 0 bases from J, the gap between germline ends came to 19 bases. The CDR3 loop spans 17 amino acids. As regards this clone: As yet, its antigen is unknown.

The time point here: peripheral blood 6 weeks after treatment start. The assay was immunoSEQ multiplex PCR, and TCRdb's table has in-frame clones only and misses some. The sample yields 35,000 to 45,000 clones, roughly 80% seen once. This chain uses TRBV10-3 with TRBJ2-7; maybe TRBD2 (5 bases). This receptor was identified in a man between 40 and 49 years old with urothelial cancer. Sequencing was performed on PBMCs, taken around atezolizumab (anti-PD-L1) treatment. CDR3 coding DNA: TGTGCCATCAGTGGAAGGCCGGGGATTGGGAGCTCCTACGAGCAGTACTTC. This gives the protein CAISGRPGIGSSYEQYF.